These 21 T cell receptor beta chains originate from one sample sequenced in a study of CD8 T cells in ankylosing spondylitis. TCRdb used MiXCR to reprocess the 5' RACE reads, holding one entry per CDR3 protein. The table records under 250,000 distinct CDR3 sequences, roughly 32% of them present only once. Sequenced input: blood, either unsorted or a sorted T cell fraction (not recorded which). These receptors all come from a male donor with ankylosing spondylitis or in good health (not recorded which).

This clonotype was seen more than once but under ten times. The chain uses TRBV15 and TRBJ2-5; no definite D call. CDR3 length: 14 residues. V gave up 0 bases and J gave up 5 bases, with 10 bases separating them. Germline assignment: CDR1 LNHNV and CDR2 YYDKDF (reference sequence). The CDR3 protein is CATSREVLSETQYF. The DNA for the CDR3 is TGTGCCACCAGCAGAGAGGTCCTCTCGGAGACCCAGTACTTC.

The genes are TRBV12-3 or TRBV12-4 and TRBJ2-7, with D uncertain. Trimming shortened V by 11 bases and J by 4 bases, and 36 bases separated the two germline ends. The CDR3 totals 19 residues. CDR3 nucleotides: TGTGCCTTCAGTTTTCCCGGCCCGATCGACATCACTTCGCCATACGAGCAGTACTTC. Translating gives CAFSFPGPIDITSPYEQYF.

In this sample, this clonotype turned up once. The CDR3 DNA follows: TGTGCCATCAGTGCCCCGGACAGTTCGGAGGGCTACACCTTC. Its protein is CAISAPDSSEGYTF. The V and J genes are TRBV10-3 and TRBJ1-2; D is perhaps TRBD1 (6 bases). Germline-derived CDR1 and CDR2 are ENHRY and SYGVKD. The V end was cut by 4 bases, the J end by 8 bases, with 17 bases between. The CDR3 has 14 amino acids.

This clonotype was counted only a few times. The chain has TRBV6-5 and TRBJ2-3; 8 bases are shared with TRBD2. J gave up 0 bases and V 2 bases, and 7 bases lay outside the gene matches. Germline-derived CDR1 and CDR2 are MNHEY and SVGAGI. This CDR3 spans 17 amino acids. For the CDR3, the DNA is TGTGCCAGCAGTTACACCTGGACTAGCCAGAGCACAGATACGCAGTATTTT. This encodes CASSYTWTSQSTDTQYF.

The chain couples TRBV6-1 to TRBJ2-2, with TRBD1 matching over 7 bases. There are 15 residues in the CDR3. The J segment lost 1 base and the V segment lost 7 bases, leaving 6 bases of the junction unmatched. Germline V gene lookup returns CDR1 MNHNS and CDR2 SASEGT. CDR3 nucleotides: TGTGCCAGCACCGAGGGACAGAGGAACACCGGGGAGCTGTTTTTT. Translation gives CASTEGQRNTGELFF.

V usage is TRBV18 and J usage is TRBJ2-5; 10 nucleotides agree with TRBD1. Germline V lookup: CDR1 KGHSH, CDR2 LQKENI. The CDR3 length is 15 residues. The V and J ends lost 3 bases and 3 bases, in that order; junction bases with no gene match: 4. CDR3 protein: CASSPSGTGEETQYF. CDR3 sequence (DNA): TGTGCCAGCTCACCTTCCGGGACAGGGGAAGAGACCCAGTACTTC.

This clonotype was counted only a few times. CDR3 nucleotide sequence: TGCAGTGCTAGTTTCGAGTCTAATTCACCCCTCCACTTT. As protein: CSASFESNSPLHF. This rearrangement joins TRBV20-1 to TRBJ1-6; D not certain. This CDR3 is 13 amino acids long. Germline-derived CDR1 and CDR2 are DFQATT and SNEGSKA (reference sequence). V was shortened by 3 bases and J by 6 bases, with 9 bases between the two germline ends.

J is TRBJ2-7 and V is TRBV27, with D unclear. Germline lookup yields CDR1 MNHEY and CDR2 SMNVEV (reference sequence). CDR3 length equals 15 residues. V was shortened by 5 bases and J by 0 bases, with 14 bases between the two germline ends. CDR3 sequence reads: CASSPKQLSSYEQYF. CDR3 sequence (DNA): TGTGCCAGCAGTCCAAAACAATTGTCCTCCTACGAGCAGTACTTC.

The sample holds a few counts of this clonotype. The gene calls are TRBV6-5 and TRBJ2-3; possible D gene TRBD1, 8 bases. CDR1 and CDR2 (germline): MNHEY, SVGAGI. The CDR3 is 14 residues long. Between the trimmed V and J ends, which lost 4 bases and 3 bases, there was a span of 11 bases. The CDR3 bases are TGTGCCAGCAGTTTACAGGGGGGGACAGATACGCAGTATTTT. Translated, it gives CASSLQGGTDTQYF.

This clonotype appeared many times. The junction shows a germline mismatch at one end, possibly a read error. The chain combines TRBV20-1 with TRBJ2-1; TRBD2 matches at 7 bases. CDR3 size: 13 residues. CDR1 DFQATT and CDR2 SNEGSKA come from the germline V gene (reference sequence). The CDR3 is CSASGHQWGGPIF. The CDR3 bases are TGCAGTGCTAGCGGCCATCAGTGGGGGGGTCCGATCTTC.

The chain combines TRBV20-1 with TRBJ2-3; D possibly uses TRBD1 or TRBD2 (5 bases each). The CDR3 consists of 14 residues. Germline loops: CDR1 DFQATT, CDR2 SNEGSKA (reference sequence). V gave up 1 base and J gave up 2 bases, with 10 bases separating them. This CDR3 is CSARGGSDTDTQYF. DNA of the CDR3: TGCAGTGCTAGAGGGGGGTCCGACACAGATACGCAGTATTTT.

The chain recombines TRBV11-2 with TRBJ2-7, with TRBD1 as a possible D gene (6 bases). This CDR3 region has 14 residues. Germline V gene sequence: CDR1 SGHAT, CDR2 FQNNGV. V gave up 5 bases and J gave up 3 bases, with 14 bases separating them. The CDR3 DNA sequence: TGTGCCAGCAGCCTGGGGGCAGAGCACTACGAGCAGTACTTC. It specifies CASSLGAEHYEQYF.

The V and J genes are TRBV7-9 and TRBJ2-5; unclear D gene. The ends were cut back, 2 bases at V and 2 bases at J, with 9 bases in the middle. CDR1 and CDR2 (germline): SEHNR, FQNEAQ (reference sequence). The CDR3 has 14 residues. This chain's CDR3 is CASSLSSSQETQYF. Written as DNA, the CDR3 is TGTGCCAGCAGCTTATCGTCTAGTCAAGAGACCCAGTACTTC. Full variable domain (outside the CDR3, taken from reference TRBV7-9 and TRBJ2-5): DTGVSQNPRHKITKRGQNVTFRCDPISEHNRLYWYRQTLGQGPEFLTYFQNEAQLEKSRLLSDRFSAERPKGSFSTLEIQRTEQGDSAMYLCASSLSSSQETQYFGPGTRLLVL.

The chain has TRBV20-1 and TRBJ1-1, with 9 positions matching TRBD1. Looked up from germline, CDR1 is DFQATT and CDR2 is SNEGSKA (reference sequence). Trimming at V came to 4 bases and at J to 6 bases, leaving 9 bases not matched to a gene. This CDR3 contains 14 residues. CDR3 region: CSAIPGTGLSEAFF. The CDR3, as DNA: TGCAGTGCTATTCCCGGGACAGGGCTTTCTGAAGCTTTCTTT.

The V and J genes are TRBV7-3 and TRBJ2-7; 11 bases match TRBD1. V shed 5 bases, J shed 4 bases, and the junction held 7 bases outside the gene matches. Germline lookup yields CDR1 SGHTA and CDR2 FQGTGA. The CDR3 is 15 residues long. Written as DNA, the CDR3 is TGTGCCAGCAGCAAAGGGACAGGGGGTGGGTACGAGCAGTACTTC. Residues: CASSKGTGGGYEQYF. Full variable domain (rest looked up from reference TRBV7-3 and TRBJ2-7): GAGVSQTPSNKVTEKGKYVELRCDPISGHTALYWYRQSLGQGPEFLIYFQGTGAADDSGLPNDRFFAVRPEGSVSTLKIQRTERGDSAVYLCASSKGTGGGYEQYFGPGTRLTVT.

The chain's CDR3 is CASSLWTGGITDTQYF. In DNA form, the CDR3 reads TGTGCCAGCAGCCTCTGGACAGGGGGTATCACAGATACGCAGTATTTT. This sequence joins TRBV7-8 and TRBJ2-3; TRBD1 matches 10 bases. Germline CDR1 and CDR2: SGHVS and FQNEAQ. With V trimmed by 5 bases and J by 2 bases, 7 bases remained unmatched. The CDR3 is 16 residues long. Full variable domain (remainder filled in from reference TRBV7-8 and TRBJ2-3): GAGVSQSPRYKVAKRGQDVALRCDPISGHVSLFWYQQALGQGPEFLTYFQNEAQLDKSGLPSDRFFAERPEGSVSTLKIQRTQQEDSAVYLCASSLWTGGITDTQYFGPGTRLTVL.

This chain connects TRBV6-1 to TRBJ1-1, with D possibly matching TRBD1 (6 bases). Trimming removed 8 bases at V and 3 bases at J, with 16 bases between. The CDR3 is 14 residues long. CDR1 MNHNS and CDR2 SASEGT come from the germline V gene. CDR3: CASWRDTLDTEAFF. The CDR3 coding sequence is TGTGCCAGCTGGCGGGACACGCTGGACACTGAAGCTTTCTTT.

CDR3 nucleotide sequence: TGCAGTGCTCGGCTCAGGGGGGGCGCCTACAATGAGCAGTTCTTC. Translating gives CSARLRGGAYNEQFF. This chain uses TRBV20-1 with TRBJ2-1; the D gene could be TRBD1 or TRBD2 (7 bases each). V was cut by 5 bases and J by 2 bases, with 16 bases left in between. The CDR3 runs to 15 residues. Germline CDR1 is DFQATT and CDR2 is SNEGSKA (reference sequence).

This clonotype was counted a few times. The rearrangement joins TRBV6-5 to TRBJ1-4, with D uncertain. With 0 bases removed from V and 2 bases from J, the gap between germline ends came to 7 bases. The length of the CDR3 is 15 residues. Germline V lookup: CDR1 MNHEY, CDR2 SVGAGI. CDR3 in amino acids: CASSYSGGTNEKLFF. The CDR3, as DNA: TGTGCCAGCAGTTACTCGGGAGGGACTAATGAAAAACTGTTTTTT.

The CDR3 DNA follows: TGTGCCAGCAGCCAAGGGTCTGGTTCACAGCCCCAGCATTTT. This translates into CASSQGSGSQPQHF. The chain uses TRBV4-2 and TRBJ1-5, with D unclear. The germline CDR1 and CDR2 sequences are LGHNA and YNFKEQ. This CDR3 contains 14 residues. V gave up 1 base and J gave up 7 bases, with 11 bases separating them.

The V call is TRBV6-5, the J call TRBJ1-1; tentative D call: TRBD1 (5 bases). Trimming left V 4 bases short and J 6 bases short, with 18 bases between. The CDR3 consists of 15 residues. CDR1 is MNHEY, CDR2 SVGAGI, per germline. CDR3 bases: TGTGCCAGCAGTTCCTATCTCGGGGCATGGGCTGAAGCTTTCTTT. Its translation: CASSSYLGAWAEAFF.